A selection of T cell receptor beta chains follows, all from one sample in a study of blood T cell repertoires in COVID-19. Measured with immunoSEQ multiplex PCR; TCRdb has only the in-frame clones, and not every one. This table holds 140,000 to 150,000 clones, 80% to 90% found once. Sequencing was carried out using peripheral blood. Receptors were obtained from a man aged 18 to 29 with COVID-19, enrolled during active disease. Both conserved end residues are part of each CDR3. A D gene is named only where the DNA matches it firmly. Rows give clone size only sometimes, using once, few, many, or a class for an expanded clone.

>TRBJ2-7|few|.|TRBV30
TGTGCCTGGGGGGGCCCTAACTTCTACGAGCAGTACTTC
CAWGGPNFYEQYF
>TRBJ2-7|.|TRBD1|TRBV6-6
TGTGCCAGCACCCCCCGGACAGGGGGTAGGTACGAGCAGTACTTC
CASTPRTGGRYEQYF
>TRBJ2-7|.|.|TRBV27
TGTGCCAGCAGCAACCTCGGTTTCCGCTCCTACGAGCAGTACTTC
CASSNLGFRSYEQYF
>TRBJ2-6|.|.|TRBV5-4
TGTGCCAGCAGTTTAGTGTCTGGGGCCAACGTCCTGACTTTC
CASSLVSGANVLTF
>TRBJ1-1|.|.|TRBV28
TGTGCCAGCAGTGTCGTCCGGACATACACTGAAGCTTTCTTT
CASSVVRTYTEAFF
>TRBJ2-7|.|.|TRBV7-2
TGTGCCAGCAGCCCCGCGGGGCAGGTGCGCTCCTACGAGCAGTACTTC
CASSPAGQVRSYEQYF
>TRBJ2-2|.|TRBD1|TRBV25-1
TGTGCCAGCAGTGAATGGGACAGGGCCGGGGAGCTGTTTTTT
CASSEWDRAGELFF
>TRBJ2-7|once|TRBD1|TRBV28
TGTGCCAGCAGTTTCCCCGGTGACAGGGGGGGCTCCTACGAGCAGTACTTC
CASSFPGDRGGSYEQYF
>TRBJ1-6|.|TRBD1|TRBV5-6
TGTGCCAGCAGCCCGTCGGACAGGGAGAGTTCACCCCTCCACTTT
CASSPSDRESSPLHF
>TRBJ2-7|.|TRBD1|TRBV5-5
TGTGCCAGCAGCTTTGCCGAGGACAGGGGCTACGAGCAGTACTTC
CASSFAEDRGYEQYF
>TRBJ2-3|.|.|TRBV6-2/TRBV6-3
TGTGCCAGCAGTCCCCGGACAGATACGCAGTATTTT
CASSPRTDTQYF
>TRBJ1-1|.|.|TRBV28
TGTGCCAGCCGTGGAGGTATGAACACTGAAGCTTTCTTT
CASRGGMNTEAFF
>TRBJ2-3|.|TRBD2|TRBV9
TGTGCCAGCAGCTACCTTGGAGGTAGCGGGGGGAAAGATACGCAGTATTTT
CASSYLGGSGGKDTQYF
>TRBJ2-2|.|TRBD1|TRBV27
TGTGCCAGCAGTTTGGACAGGGGCGGCGGGGAGCTGTTTTTT
CASSLDRGGGELFF
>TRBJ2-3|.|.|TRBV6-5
TGTGCCAGCAGTTACTTCCGTAGCACAGATACGCAGTATTTT
CASSYFRSTDTQYF
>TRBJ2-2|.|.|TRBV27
TGTGCCAGCAGCCCAGGGGTTCACACCGGGGAGCTGTTTTTT
CASSPGVHTGELFF
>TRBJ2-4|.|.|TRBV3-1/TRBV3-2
TGTGCCAGCAGCTCGCGACAGGATAGTGCCAAAAACATTCAGTACTTC
CASSSRQDSAKNIQYF
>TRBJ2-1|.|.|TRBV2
TGTGCCAGTCAGCCCGGGGGATCCTACAATGAGCAGTTCTTC
CASQPGGSYNEQFF
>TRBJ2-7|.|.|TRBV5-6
TGTGCCAGCAGCTCTTACAGGGTACGGGAGCAGTACTTC
CASSSYRVREQYF
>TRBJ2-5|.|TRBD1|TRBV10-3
TGTGCCATCAGTGACTCGGACAGGGGAGTCCAAGAGACCCAGTACTTC
CAISDSDRGVQETQYF
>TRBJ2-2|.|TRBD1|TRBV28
TGTGCCAGCGTTGGGGGACAGGTCAACACCGGGGAGCTGTTTTTT
CASVGGQVNTGELFF
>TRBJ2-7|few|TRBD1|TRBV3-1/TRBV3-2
TGTGCCAGCAGGACCGGGACAGGGGCCTACGAGCAGTACTTC
CASRTGTGAYEQYF
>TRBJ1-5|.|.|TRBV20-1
TGCAGTGCTAGTGGGGGCAGAGACCAGCCCCAGCATTTT
CSASGGRDQPQHF
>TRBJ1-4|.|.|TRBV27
TGTGCCAGCGGTCAGGACGGGGGTGAAAAACTGTTTTTT
CASGQDGGEKLFF
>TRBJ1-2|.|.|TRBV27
TGTGCCAGCGGGTCGGGGGAGGGCTATGGCTACACCTTC
CASGSGEGYGYTF
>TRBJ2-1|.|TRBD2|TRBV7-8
TGTGCCAGCAGCTTAGTTACGGGGGGGAATGAGCAGTTCTTC
CASSLVTGGNEQFF
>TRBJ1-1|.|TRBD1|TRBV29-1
TGCAGCGTGCCAATGTTCGGACAGGGAACGACTGAAGCTTTCTTT
CSVPMFGQGTTEAFF
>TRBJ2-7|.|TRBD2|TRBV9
TGTGCCAGCAGCGTAGCCGCGGGACTAGCGGGAGGCTCCTACGAGCAGTACTTC
CASSVAAGLAGGSYEQYF
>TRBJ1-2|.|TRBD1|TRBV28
TGTGCCAGCACCCCGGGACAGGGCTATGGCTACACCTTC
CASTPGQGYGYTF
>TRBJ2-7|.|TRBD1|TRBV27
TGTGCCAGCAGTCCAGGGACAGGGGGCTACGAGCAGTACTTC
CASSPGTGGYEQYF
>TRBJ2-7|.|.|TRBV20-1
TGCAGTGCTAGTTCTCTCGCGGGGGCATCCTACGAGCAGTACTTC
CSASSLAGASYEQYF
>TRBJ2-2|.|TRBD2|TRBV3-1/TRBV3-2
TGTGCCAGCAGAGGACTAGCCAGTCATGCCGGGGAGCTGTTTTTT
CASRGLASHAGELFF
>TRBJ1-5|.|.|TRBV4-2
TGTGCCAGCAGCCAAGGGCGCCAGGGCAATCAGCCCCAGCATTTT
CASSQGRQGNQPQHF
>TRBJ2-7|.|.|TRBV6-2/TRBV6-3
TGTGCCAGCAGTTACGCAGGGGACCACGAGCAGTACTTC
CASSYAGDHEQYF
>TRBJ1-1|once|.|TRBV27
TGTGCCAGCAGGCCTACAGGAGTCCCTGAAGCTTTCTTT
CASRPTGVPEAFF
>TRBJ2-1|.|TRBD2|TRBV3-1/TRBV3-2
TGTGCCAGCAGCCAAGATTCTAGCGGGCCTTACAATGAGCAGTTCTTC
CASSQDSSGPYNEQFF
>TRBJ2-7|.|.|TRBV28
TGTGCCAGCAGTTTAAGGGGGAAGGGGTCATTGGGTTACGAGCAGTACTTC
CASSLRGKGSLGYEQYF
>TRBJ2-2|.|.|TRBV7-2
TGTGCCAGCAGCTCAGCAGGGAGTTGGGGGGAGCTGTTTTTT
CASSSAGSWGELFF
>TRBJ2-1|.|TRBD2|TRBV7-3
TGTGCCAGCAGCTTAATCGCGGGAGGAAATAATGAGCAGTTCTTC
CASSLIAGGNNEQFF
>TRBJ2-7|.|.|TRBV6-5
TGTGCCAGCAGTTACTCTATATCCGGCGGGTACGAGCAGTACTTC
CASSYSISGGYEQYF
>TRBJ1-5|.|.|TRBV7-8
TGTGCCAGCAGCTTACGCGCCCCCCTTTATAGCAATCAGCCCCAGCATTTT
CASSLRAPLYSNQPQHF
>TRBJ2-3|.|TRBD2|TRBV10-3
TGTGCCATCAGTGAGGCGGGGACTAGCGGGACCATAGATACGCAGTATTTT
CAISEAGTSGTIDTQYF
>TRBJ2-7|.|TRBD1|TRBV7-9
TGTGCCAGCAGCTTAGTGGAATACAGGACAGGGAGCTCCTACGAGCAGTACTTC
CASSLVEYRTGSSYEQYF
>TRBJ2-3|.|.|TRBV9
TGTGCCAGCAGCGTAGCTACCGGGAGCTGGAATACGCAGTATTTT
CASSVATGSWNTQYF
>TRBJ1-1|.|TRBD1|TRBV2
TGTGCCAGCACCCGATCACAGGGGACGAGGCCTGAAGCTTTCTTT
CASTRSQGTRPEAFF
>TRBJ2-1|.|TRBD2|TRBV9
TGTGCCAGCAGCCCCGGAGGTCCGGGAGGATTGTTCTTC
CASSPGGPGGLFF
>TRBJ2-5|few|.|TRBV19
TGTGCCAGTCGTTCCGGTAAAGAGACCCAGTACTTC
CASRSGKETQYF
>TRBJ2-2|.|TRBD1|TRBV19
TGTGCCAGTACCAAAACAGGGGACGCACGGACCGGGGAGCTGTTTTTT
CASTKTGDARTGELFF
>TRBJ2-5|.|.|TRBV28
TGTGCCAGCAGTTTCCCGACAGGTCGAGAGACCCAGTACTTC
CASSFPTGRETQYF
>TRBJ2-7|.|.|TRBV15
TGTGCCACCAGCACCTGCACTTTCACAGGCCCCTACGAGCAGTACTTC
CATSTCTFTGPYEQYF
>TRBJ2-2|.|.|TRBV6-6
TGTGCCAGCAGTTACTCGCGGAGCGCCGGGGAGCTGTTTTTT
CASSYSRSAGELFF